The present entry profiles one TCR beta chain with its context. Its antigen is undetermined. This entry is derived from a study of blood T cells in healthy people across ages. Study observations and caveats: Diversity estimates from one million T cells were considered underestimates.

A J-beta primer mix and a sample-barcoded 5' primer were used in a second PCR of roughly 7 to 12 cycles. MiXCR, applied by TCRdb to the 5' RACE reads, yields one record per CDR3 protein. Among under 1 million distinct CDR3 sequences listed, approximately 48% were seen once. CDR1 and CDR2 (germline): MGHDK, SYGVNS. Trimming left V 8 bases short and J 7 bases short, with 21 bases between. The CDR3 sequence is 14 residues long. The chain links TRBV25-1 to TRBJ2-7; unclear D gene. Sequencing used blood. This clonotype was obtained from a man in his 60s in good health. The CDR3 coding sequence is TGTGCCAGCCGACCAGCAGGCTCCTACAATGAGCAGTACTTC. Translation: CASRPAGSYNEQYF.